This T cell receptor beta chain was found in a study of identifying expanded T cells in peripheral blood. Only in-frame clones appear in the TCRdb table, and some are missing; sequencing was by immunoSEQ multiplex PCR. The repertoire consists of 120,000 or so clones, with more than 75% occurring once and the leading ten covering 3% to 3.5%. Study-wide results and caveats: Differentially abundant clones: around 1.2 between replicates, just under 17 at around 14 days, less than 25 at four.

Concerning this clone: Antigen specificity is unknown.

CDR1 is SGHAT and CDR2 is FQNNGV in the germline V gene. Trimming left V 0 bases short and J 4 bases short, with 12 bases between. The CDR3 covers 15 residues. The sequencing sample was made of blood. The rearrangement uses TRBV11-2 and TRBJ1-2; D not resolved. The clonotype originates from a person aged 18 to 75 in good health. The CDR3 DNA follows: TGTGCCAGCAGCTTAGATGGGGTACAGACCTATGGCTACACCTTC. Encoded protein: CASSLDGVQTYGYTF.